The clone carrying this T cell receptor (beta chain) showed up just a few times. Vbeta (60) and Jbeta (13) primers were used in the PCR. The assay was immunoSEQ multiplex PCR, and TCRdb's table has in-frame clones only and misses some. The sample lists roughly 86,000 clones, roughly three fifths occurring once. Per the germline V gene, CDR1 is LGHNA and CDR2 is YNFKEQ. This CDR3 has 17 amino acids. The V gene end was trimmed by 1 base and the J gene end by 5 bases; junction bases not matched to a gene: 9. The data belong to a study of cytomegalovirus exposure and HLA in healthy donors. The sequence was collected from a man younger than 40 in good health and CMV-seronegative. The V and J genes are TRBV4-2 and TRBJ2-3; TRBD2 aligns across 10 bases. The sequenced sample was PBMCs. CDR3 amino acids: CASSQVGSGGAVDTQYF. CDR3 bases: TGTGCCAGCAGCCAAGTGGGCAGCGGGGGGGCGGTAGATACGCAGTATTTT.